These T cell receptor beta chains were read from a single sample in a study of T cell clones after liver transplantation. The protocol was immunoSEQ multiplex PCR, while the TCRdb copy is restricted to in-frame clones and leaves out a portion. In the table there are some 110,000 clones, 82% of which are singletons. The sequenced sample was CD4+ T cells from blood, obtained before liver transplant. These receptors were collected from a human donor who received a liver transplant. Both conserved end residues are part of each CDR3. A D gene is named only where the DNA matches it firmly.

J	D	V	CDR3	DNA
TRBJ2-7	TRBD1	TRBV28	CASRPQGAYEQYF	TGTGCCAGCAGGCCCCAGGGGGCCTACGAGCAGTACTTC
TRBJ2-5	-	TRBV28	CASSLAPGGETQYF	TGTGCCAGCAGTTTAGCCCCTGGGGGCGAGACCCAGTACTTC
TRBJ2-1	-	TRBV6-1	CASRPTNNEQFF	TGTGCCAGCAGACCGACCAACAATGAGCAGTTCTTC
TRBJ1-2	-	TRBV4-3	CASSQDSQTGYTF	TGCGCCAGCAGCCAAGACAGTCAGACAGGCTACACCTTC
TRBJ1-6	-	TRBV5-6	CASSQLRDRDSPLHF	TGTGCCAGCAGCCAACTGCGCGACAGAGATTCACCCCTCCACTTT
TRBJ1-6	-	TRBV7-9	CASSLGYRDSPLHF	TGTGCCAGCAGCTTAGGTTACAGGGATTCACCCCTCCACTTT
TRBJ2-7	TRBD2	TRBV27	CASYDLQAGTYEQYF	TGTGCCAGCTATGACCTTCAAGCGGGGACCTACGAGCAGTACTTC
TRBJ2-3	-	TRBV28	CASSSPHDTQYF	TGTGCCAGCAGTTCTCCCCATGATACGCAGTATTTT
TRBJ2-7	TRBD1	TRBV19	CASKGTDYEQYF	TGTGCCAGTAAGGGGACAGACTACGAGCAGTACTTC
TRBJ2-7	-	TRBV19	CASSAGLRYEQYF	TGTGCCAGTAGTGCGGGACTCCGGTACGAGCAGTACTTC
TRBJ1-1	-	TRBV19	CASSSPWREAFF	TGTGCCAGTAGTTCACCCTGGAGAGAAGCTTTCTTT